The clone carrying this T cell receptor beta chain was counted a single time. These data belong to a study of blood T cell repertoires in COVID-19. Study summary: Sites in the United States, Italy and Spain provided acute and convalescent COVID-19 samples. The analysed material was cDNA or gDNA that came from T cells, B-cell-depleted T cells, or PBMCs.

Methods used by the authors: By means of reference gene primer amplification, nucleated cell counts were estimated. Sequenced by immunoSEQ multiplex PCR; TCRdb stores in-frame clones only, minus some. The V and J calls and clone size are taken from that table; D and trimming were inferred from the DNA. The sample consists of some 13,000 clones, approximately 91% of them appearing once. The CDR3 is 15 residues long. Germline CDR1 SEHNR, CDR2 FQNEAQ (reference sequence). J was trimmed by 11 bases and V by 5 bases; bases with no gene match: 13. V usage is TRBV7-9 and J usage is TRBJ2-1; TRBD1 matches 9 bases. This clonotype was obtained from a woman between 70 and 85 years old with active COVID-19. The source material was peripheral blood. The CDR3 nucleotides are TGTGCCAGCAGCATTACCGGGACAGGGAGGACCCAGCAGTTCTTC. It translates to CASSITGTGRTQQFF.